This TCR beta chain is from a study of T cell responses to AZD1222 COVID-19 vaccine. Study outcomes and limitations: Within unmutated variant regions lay the reported targets of nearly half of spike-specific TCRs.

The protocol was immunoSEQ multiplex PCR, while the TCRdb copy is restricted to in-frame clones and leaves out a portion. The sample holds about 220,000 clones, 85% to 95% seen once. Germline V gene sequence: CDR1 GTSNPN, CDR2 SVGIG (reference sequence). The CDR3 has 15 amino acids. Trimming took 7 bases from V and 0 from J; bases not matched to a gene: 8. About this clone itself: Its target is unknown.

The specimen comprised peripheral blood, sampled on day 0 of MenACWY control vaccination. The chain couples TRBV30 to TRBJ1-1, with 10 bases fitting TRBD1. The TCR originated in an adult in good health. CDR3 loop: CASLGTGAVNTEAFF. The DNA for the CDR3 is TGTGCCTCCTTGGGGACAGGGGCGGTGAACACTGAAGCTTTCTTT. The full variable domain, with the rest looked up from reference TRBV30 and TRBJ1-1, is SQTIHQWPATLVQPVGSPLSLECTVEGTSNPNLYWYRQAAGRGLQLLFYSVGIGQISSEVPQNLSASRPQDRQFILSSKKLLLSDSGFYLCASLGTGAVNTEAFFGQGTRLTVV.